This entry lists 15 T cell receptor beta chains sequenced from one sample in a study of OX40 agonist ivuxolimab in advanced cancers. Library preparation employed the immunoSEQ multiplex PCR assay. This is the immuneACCESS table as TCRdb keeps it, with only in-frame sequences that have V and J called. A part of the clones is gone; compared with another copy, unresolved V genes explain less than half, and the rest is unexplained. The sample includes some 34,000 clones, with roughly 80% observed a single time. Around 12% of the sample lies in the top ten. Sequencing was performed on CD4+ or CD8+ T cells sorted from blood, taken in a trial of the OX40 agonist ivuxolimab. The receptors come from an adult with an advanced solid tumor such as melanoma, head and neck, liver or kidney cancer.

The V gene is TRBV9, the J gene TRBJ2-7; 8 bases fit TRBD1. Germline V gene data show CDR1 as SGDLS and CDR2 as YYNGEE. The CDR3 runs 14 residues. J lost 2 bases, V lost 4 bases, and 5 bases had no gene match. This CDR3 reads CASSLETGAYEQYF. Here the CDR3 DNA reads TGTGCCAGCAGCCTCGAGACAGGGGCCTACGAGCAGTACTTC.

The genes are TRBV15 and TRBJ2-7; tentatively, D is TRBD1 or TRBD2 (6 bases each). The germline V and J ends were trimmed by 3 bases and 2 bases, with 35 bases remaining between them. The CDR3 is 22 amino acids. Germline V lookup: CDR1 LNHNV, CDR2 YYDKDF (reference sequence). CDR3: CATSSIGQSSAVIERVTYEQYF. CDR3 DNA: TGTGCCACCAGCAGTATCGGACAGTCTAGCGCGGTCATTGAAAGGGTAACCTACGAGCAGTACTTC.

This clone turned up a few times. The rearrangement joins TRBV30 to TRBJ1-1, with D unresolved. This CDR3 is 13 amino acids long. Germline V gives CDR1 GTSNPN, CDR2 SVGIG (reference sequence). V was trimmed by 0 bases and J by 3 bases, leaving 8 bases between them. CDR3 coding DNA: TGTGCCTGGAGTGTAAGTGGATACACTGAAGCTTTCTTT. This translates into CAWSVSGYTEAFF.

This rearrangement joins TRBV6-5 to TRBJ2-5; possibly TRBD1 for D (6 bases). The CDR3 sequence is 13 residues long. Germline V lookup: CDR1 MNHEY, CDR2 SVGAGI. Trimming took off 4 bases at V and 2 bases at J, with 8 bases between the two ends. The CDR3 spells CASSWGPQETQYF. CDR3 sequence (DNA): TGTGCCAGCAGTTGGGGGCCTCAAGAGACCCAGTACTTC.

Here the CDR3 DNA reads TGTGCCAGCAGCTTTCGGACAGGGGTATTGGTTGGGGAAGAGACCCAGTACTTC. Protein: CASSFRTGVLVGEETQYF. This sequence joins TRBV7-9 and TRBJ2-5, with 9 nucleotides matching TRBD1. Germline V gene sequence: CDR1 SEHNR, CDR2 FQNEAQ (reference sequence). V lost 3 bases, J lost 3 bases, and 14 bases stayed unmatched. The CDR3 length is 18 residues.

V gene TRBV30 combines with J gene TRBJ1-2, with a possible D match to TRBD1 (5 bases). This CDR3 has 18 amino acids. The germline gives CDR1 GTSNPN, CDR2 SVGIG (reference sequence). V lost 1 base to trimming and J lost 7 bases, with 28 bases between them. CDR3 sequence: CAWSAHPAREELLGGYTF. DNA for the CDR3: TGTGCCTGGAGTGCCCACCCCGCCAGGGAGGAATTATTAGGTGGCTACACCTTC.

This clone appeared once. The chain employs TRBV28 and TRBJ1-1, with unresolved D. This CDR3 is built from 12 residues. CDR1 is MDHEN, CDR2 SYDVKM, per germline. V shed 5 bases and J shed 4 bases, with 8 bases lying between them. The CDR3 loop is CASSPEGTEAFF. The CDR3 nucleotides are TGTGCCAGCAGTCCGGAAGGCACTGAAGCTTTCTTT. Together with reference TRBV28 and TRBJ1-1, the CDR3 gives the full variable domain: DVKVTQSSRYLVKRTGEKVFLECVQDMDHENMFWYRQDPGLGLRLIYFSYDVKMKEKGDIPEGYSVSREKKERFSLILESASTNQTSMYLCASSPEGTEAFFGQGTRLTVV.

CDR3 residues: CASRLQKTRNTGELFF. CDR3 nucleotide sequence: TGTGCCAGTCGACTCCAAAAGACAAGGAACACCGGGGAGCTGTTTTTT. J is TRBJ2-2 and V is TRBV19, with D unresolved. The germline V gene encodes CDR1 LNHDA and CDR2 SQIVND (reference sequence). The CDR3 runs 16 residues. Between the trimmed V and J ends, which lost 8 bases and 1 base, there was a span of 17 bases.

This clone has only one observation. The J gene is TRBJ2-2, the V gene TRBV4-1, with TRBD1 matching over 10 bases. The CDR3 is 16 residues long. Trimming took 3 bases from V and 3 from J; bases not matched to a gene: 4. Germline CDR1 is MGHRA and CDR2 is YSYEKL. The CDR3 spells CASSHPGQGYTGELFF. CDR3 nucleotides: TGCGCCAGCAGCCATCCGGGACAGGGGTACACCGGGGAGCTGTTTTTT.

This clone has only a few counts. This chain joins TRBV7-2 and TRBJ2-7; D tentatively reads TRBD1 or TRBD2 (5 bases each). CDR1 SGHTA and CDR2 FQGNSA come from the germline V gene. The CDR3 consists of 14 residues. The V and J ends lost 4 bases and 7 bases respectively, with 17 bases between them. The CDR3 nucleotides read TGTGCCAGCAGCTCTGCCTGGGACCTGGGGGAGCAGTACTTC. Its protein is CASSSAWDLGEQYF.

The gene calls are TRBV27 and TRBJ2-3, with unresolved D. The CDR3 loop spans 13 amino acids. CDR1 is MNHEY, CDR2 SMNVEV, per germline (reference sequence). Trimming cost V 3 bases and J 0 bases, with 4 bases left between them. In nucleotides, the CDR3 is TGTGCCAGCAGTTTCCCTAGCACAGATACGCAGTATTTT. Protein sequence: CASSFPSTDTQYF.

Of note for this clone: The junction does not match germline at one end; this may be a read error. The chain combines TRBV7-7 with TRBJ2-7, with D possibly matching TRBD1 (6 bases). Germline lookup yields CDR1 SSHAT and CDR2 FNYEAQ (reference sequence). This CDR3 is 14 amino acids long. In DNA form, the CDR3 reads TGTGCTAGCAGCCCGACAGGCTATTCTAACGAGCAGTACTTC. Encoded protein: CASSPTGYSNEQYF. Combining the CDR3 with reference TRBV7-7 and TRBJ2-7 gives the whole variable domain GAGVSQSPRYKVTKRGQDVTLRCDPISSHATLYWYQQALGQGPEFLTYFNYEAQPDKSGLPSDRFSAERPEGSISTLTIQRTEQRDSAMYRCASSPTGYSNEQYFGPGTRLTVT.

Here the CDR3 DNA reads TGCGCCAGCAGCCCGAACGTAGCGTTCTCTGGCTATGGCTACACCTTC. This codes for CASSPNVAFSGYGYTF. The chain carries TRBV4-1 and TRBJ1-2; D not resolved. V was clipped by 4 bases and J by 4 bases, with 19 bases between them. Germline V gives CDR1 MGHRA, CDR2 YSYEKL. This CDR3 is 16 amino acids long.

The genes are TRBV11-1 and TRBJ2-3; D perhaps matches TRBD2 (6 bases). V shed 6 bases and J shed 6 bases, with 28 bases lying between them. The CDR3 has 18 amino acids. Germline CDR1 and CDR2: SGHAT and FQDESV (reference sequence). The CDR3 reads CASSWTDGTLKGIDTQYF. The CDR3, as DNA: TGTGCCAGCAGTTGGACCGACGGGACTCTGAAGGGGATTGATACGCAGTATTTT.

The rearrangement joins TRBV29-1 to TRBJ2-5; D is possibly TRBD1 or TRBD2 (5 bases each). V lost 5 bases, J lost 1 base, and 23 bases lay in between. Germline values: CDR1 SQVTM, CDR2 ANQGSEA. The CDR3 spans 17 residues. The CDR3 loop reads CSVQGPIGGQLQETQYF. DNA of the CDR3: TGCAGCGTTCAGGGTCCGATTGGCGGGCAGCTCCAAGAGACCCAGTACTTC.